The 13 T cell receptor beta chains below were found in one sample sequenced in a study of cytomegalovirus exposure and HLA in healthy donors (dated by TCRdb to 2017 to 2019). The method was the immunoSEQ multiplex PCR assay. For the multiplex PCR, a mixture combining 60 forward primers for TCR Vbeta segments and 13 reverse primers for TCR Jbeta segments was used. What TCRdb holds here is the immuneACCESS table cut down to in-frame rearrangements. Part of the clones is not present; checked against another copy, under half of the missing clones reflect an unresolved V gene, and the others are unexplained. The sample data list approximately 190,000 clones, and around 87% of these were observed just once. The biggest ten clones account for less than 1.3% of the sample. Sequencing used PBMCs. The receptors derive from a boy younger than 10 in good health and CMV-seronegative.

The chain uses TRBV7-6 and TRBJ1-1; TRBD1 aligns across 8 bases. Germline CDR1 SGHVS, CDR2 FNYEAQ. CDR3 size: 17 residues. J gave up 4 bases and V 5 bases, and 15 bases lay outside the gene matches. CDR3 sequence: CASSPERTGRLGTEAFF. The CDR3 DNA sequence: TGTGCCAGCAGCCCGGAGCGGACAGGGCGGTTGGGCACTGAAGCTTTCTTT. The full variable domain, with the rest looked up from reference TRBV7-6 and TRBJ1-1, is GAGVSQSPRYKVTKRGQDVALRCDPISGHVSLYWYRQALGQGPEFLTYFNYEAQQDKSGLPNDRFSAERPEGSISTLTIQRTEQRDSAMYRCASSPERTGRLGTEAFFGQGTRLTVV.

This chain connects TRBV7-9 to TRBJ2-1, with D possibly being TRBD2 (5 bases). Germline V lookup: CDR1 SEHNR, CDR2 FQNEAQ (reference sequence). The CDR3 has 15 amino acids. V lost 0 bases, J lost 8 bases, and 14 bases lay in between. CDR3 nucleotide sequence: TGTGCCAGCAGCTTAGCCCGGGAACGACAAGATGAGCAGTTCTTC. This gives the protein CASSLARERQDEQFF.

The chain joins TRBV5-1 to TRBJ2-3; 9 nucleotides line up with TRBD2. The CDR3 totals 16 residues. Germline CDR1 is SGHRS and CDR2 is YFSETQ. V lost 4 bases and J lost 2; bases outside the gene matches: 8. The CDR3 DNA follows: TGCGCCAGCAGCGCCCGACTAGCGGCTCTCACAGATACGCAGTATTTT. Protein product: CASSARLAALTDTQYF.

V is TRBV5-1 and J is TRBJ2-5; maybe TRBD2 (5 bases). Germline CDR1 SGHRS, CDR2 YFSETQ. Trimming removed 0 bases at V and 0 bases at J, with 9 bases between. The CDR3 extends over 15 amino acids. CDR3 amino acids: CASSLDTGNQETQYF. The CDR3 nucleotides are TGCGCCAGCAGCTTGGACACGGGGAACCAAGAGACCCAGTACTTC.

This clone appeared a few times. The rearrangement joins TRBV6-4 to TRBJ2-1, with TRBD2 matching over 9 bases. Germline V gene sequence: CDR1 MRHNA, CDR2 SNTAGT. The ends lost 0 bases at V and 6 bases at J; junction bases unmatched: 0. This CDR3 spans 14 amino acids. The CDR3, as DNA: TGTGCCAGCAGTGACTCGCGGGGGGGCAATGAGCAGTTCTTC. Protein: CASSDSRGGNEQFF.

The chain uses TRBV19 and TRBJ2-2; 7 bases are shared with TRBD1. This CDR3 contains 14 residues. V was clipped by 3 bases and J by 5 bases; unmatched bases: 3. The germline CDR1 and CDR2 sequences are LNHDA and SQIVND (reference sequence). Written as DNA, the CDR3 is TGTGCCAGTAGTATTGACAGGGAGACCGGGGAGCTGTTTTTT. This gives the protein CASSIDRETGELFF.

In the case of this clone: The junction does not match germline at one end; this may be a read error. The chain joins TRBV7-7 to TRBJ2-1; possibly TRBD2 for D (6 bases). Germline V lookup: CDR1 SSHAT, CDR2 FNYEAQ (reference sequence). The CDR3 runs 15 residues. The CDR3 DNA sequence: TGTGCCTGCAGCTCCGCCGGGGGTCGCATGAATGAGCAGTTCTTC. Protein sequence: CACSSAGGRMNEQFF.

The rearrangement uses TRBV7-9 and TRBJ2-7; 8 bases match TRBD1. The CDR3 contains 14 residues. V lost 5 bases to trimming and J lost 6 bases; unmatched junction nucleotides: 9. Germline V gene sequence: CDR1 SEHNR, CDR2 FQNEAQ (reference sequence). The CDR3 sequence: CASSHSDRAREQYF. CDR3 in DNA: TGTGCCAGCAGCCATTCGGACAGGGCTCGCGAGCAGTACTTC.

The rearrangement joins TRBV19 to TRBJ2-5; D is unclear. The CDR3 runs to 12 residues. The V end lost 4 bases, the J end lost 0 bases, and 3 bases lay between the germline ends. The germline V gene encodes CDR1 LNHDA and CDR2 SQIVND (reference sequence). CDR3 nucleotide sequence: TGTGCCAGTAGTAGTAACCAAGAGACCCAGTACTTC. It encodes CASSSNQETQYF.

This chain joins TRBV30 and TRBJ2-1, with a possible D match to TRBD2 (5 bases). This CDR3 comprises 11 residues. CDR1 GTSNPN and CDR2 SVGIG come from the germline V gene (reference sequence). With 3 bases removed from V and 8 bases from J, the gap between germline ends came to 8 bases. The CDR3 protein is CAWSPGDEQFF. The CDR3 region has the DNA TGTGCCTGGAGCCCCGGGGATGAGCAGTTCTTC.

The chain uses TRBV11-3 and TRBJ1-5; D uncertain. V shed 5 bases and J shed 5 bases, with 19 bases lying between them. This CDR3 region has 16 residues. Germline V gene sequence: CDR1 SGHNT, CDR2 YENEEA. This CDR3 reads CASSPPGEKPYQPQHF. The CDR3 DNA sequence: TGTGCCAGCAGCCCTCCAGGTGAAAAGCCCTATCAGCCCCAGCATTTT.

The gene calls are TRBV4-1 and TRBJ1-2; maybe TRBD1 (5 bases). CDR1 and CDR2 from the germline V gene are MGHRA and YSYEKL. The length of the CDR3 is 15 residues. V was pared by 1 base and J by 4 bases, with 13 bases between. Written as DNA, the CDR3 is TGCGCCAGCAGCCAAGTGGCAGGGAAGGGCTATGGCTACACCTTC. Protein: CASSQVAGKGYGYTF.

The chain links TRBV5-1 to TRBJ2-5, with 10 nucleotides matching TRBD1. The tail of the sequence fits TRBJ2-7 better, so the J call may be wrong. This CDR3 region has 16 residues. Germline assignment: CDR1 SGHRS and CDR2 YFSETQ. DNA of the CDR3: TGCGCCAGCAGCTCCTACAGGGACAGGGGATTCTACGAGCAGTACTTC. Its protein product is CASSSYRDRGFYEQYF.